This entry concerns a single TCR beta chain. Its matching antigen is unknown. TCRdb re-called the 5' RACE reads through MiXCR, storing one row per CDR3 protein. The table lists around 480,000 distinct CDR3 sequences, about a sixth of them singletons, with 1% in the top ten. The V gene lost 3 bases and the J gene lost 3 bases, with 15 bases spanning the gap. The CDR3 is made up of 14 amino acids. Germline CDR1 is DFQATT and CDR2 is SNEGSKA (reference sequence). The data stem from a study of CD8 T cells in ankylosing spondylitis. Study conclusions and caveats: Seemingly distinctive of ankylosing spondylitis blood was a TCR beta motif formed by eight highly homologous variants.

The sequence derives from a male donor with ankylosing spondylitis. The V call is TRBV20-1, the J call TRBJ2-7; tentatively, D is TRBD2 (6 bases). Specimen: blood, either unsorted or a sorted T cell fraction (not recorded which). CDR3 in amino acids: CSASLTAGFYEQYF. CDR3 in DNA: TGCAGTGCTAGCCTTACCGCGGGGTTCTACGAGCAGTACTTC.